The rows below give T cell receptor beta chains drawn from one sample of a study of CD8+ T cells in alopecia areata. TCRdb keeps only in-frame clones here, not all; method: immunoSEQ multiplex PCR. The table includes 90,000 to 120,000 clones, roughly 84% detected once. This material consisted of CD8+ T cells sorted from blood, taken at week 24, from a patient treated with tofacitinib. The receptors stem from a human donor with alopecia areata. The CDR3 runs from the conserved cysteine through the conserved F or W. D genes are given only for firm matches. Rows may omit the clone size; those that give it use once, few, many or a size class.

j_call,clone_size,v_call,d_call,cdr3_nt,cdr3_aa
TRBJ1-2,NA,TRBV5-1,TRBD1,TGCGCCAGCAGCTTCGACCGGGACAGGGGTCCAAGTGGCGGCTACACCTTC,CASSFDRDRGPSGGYTF
TRBJ2-1,NA,TRBV7-9,NA,TGTGCCAGCAGCTTATTGTCGGCCGGTGAGCAGTTCTTC,CASSLLSAGEQFF
TRBJ1-3,NA,TRBV10-3,TRBD1,TGTGCCATCCTGTCTAGGACAGGGCCCTCTGGAAACACCATATATTTT,CAILSRTGPSGNTIYF
TRBJ2-5,NA,TRBV7-9,NA,TGTGCCAGCAGCCCCAGGGGGGAATGGACCCAGTACTTC,CASSPRGEWTQYF
TRBJ2-3,few,TRBV6-7,TRBD2,TGTGCCAGCAGTTACCTACGGCGGGGGGTAACAGATACGCAGTATTTT,CASSYLRRGVTDTQYF
TRBJ2-7,NA,TRBV29-1,NA,TGCAGCGTTGTCCAGGATTTCTACGAGCAGTACTTC,CSVVQDFYEQYF
TRBJ2-7,NA,TRBV4-3,TRBD1,TGCGCCAGCAGCCAAGGGGACAGTTCGTCCTACGAGCAGTACTTC,CASSQGDSSSYEQYF
TRBJ2-7,NA,TRBV25-1,TRBD1,TGTGCCAGCAGTGTACCCCGGCAGGGGGCGTACGAGCAGTACTTC,CASSVPRQGAYEQYF
TRBJ2-7,NA,TRBV4-2,NA,TGTGCCAGCAGCCAAGAGGCGCTACAGGGTTACGAGCAGTACTTC,CASSQEALQGYEQYF
TRBJ2-7,NA,TRBV14,TRBD2,TGTGCCAGCAGCCAAGGCCCTAGCGGGGGCTCCTACGAGCAGTACTTC,CASSQGPSGGSYEQYF
TRBJ2-5,once,TRBV14,NA,TGTGCCAGCAGCCAAAGCAGGGAGACCCAGTACTTC,CASSQSRETQYF
TRBJ2-3,once,TRBV4-2,TRBD2,TGTGCCAGCAGTCCTCGGACTAGCGGGGGGGCAGAGGCAGATACGCAGTATTTT,CASSPRTSGGAEADTQYF
TRBJ2-7,NA,TRBV5-6,NA,TGTGCCAGCAGCACCTTTTCCTACGAGCAGTACTTC,CASSTFSYEQYF
TRBJ2-7,once,TRBV7-2,NA,TGTGCCAGCAGCTTTCCCAATCCTTCTTACGAGCAGTACTTC,CASSFPNPSYEQYF
TRBJ2-1,few,TRBV29-1,NA,TGCAGCGTTGAAGGGACGACAGGGAGCGGGAACAATGAGCAGTTCTTC,CSVEGTTGSGNNEQFF
TRBJ2-1,NA,TRBV9,NA,TGTGCCAGCAGCACCAGTAGCCGACCCTCCCCCATTCGCAATGAGCAGTTCTTC,CASSTSSRPSPIRNEQFF
TRBJ2-7,NA,TRBV7-2,NA,TGTGCCAGCAGCGCCTTCAGCTCCTACGAGCAGTACTTC,CASSAFSSYEQYF
TRBJ1-5,NA,TRBV2,NA,TGTGCCAGCAGTGGACTATCGGTGGAACAGCTGGGGCAGCCCCAGCATTTT,CASSGLSVEQLGQPQHF
TRBJ2-1,NA,TRBV7-6,TRBD2,TGTGCCAGCAGCCCCCGGACTAGCGGGGGTACCTACAATGAGCAGTTCTTC,CASSPRTSGGTYNEQFF
TRBJ2-7,NA,TRBV5-1,TRBD2,TGCGCCAGCAGCCCTAGCGGGGGCTACGAGCAGTACTTC,CASSPSGGYEQYF
TRBJ2-3,NA,TRBV29-1,NA,TGCAGCGTTGACAGGAGAGGCGGCACAGATACGCAGTATTTT,CSVDRRGGTDTQYF
TRBJ2-7,NA,TRBV6-5,TRBD1,TGTGCCAGCAGTTATCCAGGACAGGACTACGAGCAGTACTTC,CASSYPGQDYEQYF
TRBJ2-3,NA,TRBV4-3,NA,TGCGCCAGCAGCCAAGATAGACAAGGAGCGGATACGCAGTATTTT,CASSQDRQGADTQYF
TRBJ1-2,NA,TRBV4-2,NA,TGTGCCAGCAGATATTCGGGGGGGGACTATGGCTACACCTTC,CASRYSGGDYGYTF
TRBJ1-6,NA,TRBV9,NA,TGTGCCAGCAGCGCCGATGGGGATTCACCCCTCCACTTT,CASSADGDSPLHF
TRBJ2-7,once,TRBV5-4,TRBD1,TGTGCCAGCAGCTTTCAGGGACAGGGAACCCACGAGCAGTACTTC,CASSFQGQGTHEQYF
TRBJ2-7,NA,TRBV4-3,TRBD2,TGCGCCAGCAGCCAATACGGTAGCGGGGGAGGCGAGCAGTACTTC,CASSQYGSGGGEQYF
TRBJ2-7,NA,TRBV7-9,NA,TGTGCCAGCAGCTTAGGGGTGGCAGACCCTAGGCCAAGGGAGCAGTACTTC,CASSLGVADPRPREQYF
TRBJ1-2,NA,TRBV19,NA,TGTGCCAGTACCCCATTAAGCCCCGTCTATGGCTACACCTTC,CASTPLSPVYGYTF
TRBJ2-7,NA,TRBV29-1,NA,TGCAGCGTTGAAACAGGTCCCTACGAGCAGTACTTC,CSVETGPYEQYF
TRBJ1-6,NA,TRBV9,NA,TGTGCCAGCAGCGTGGGGGTGAGGGATAATTCACCCCTCCACTTT,CASSVGVRDNSPLHF
TRBJ1-2,NA,TRBV15,NA,TGTGCCACCAGGTGGGGACCGACCTATGGCTACACCTTC,CATRWGPTYGYTF
TRBJ2-1,NA,TRBV7-6,TRBD2,TGTGCCAGCAGTCTTTTAGCGGGGGCCTCCTACAATGAGCAGTTCTTC,CASSLLAGASYNEQFF
TRBJ2-7,NA,TRBV4-1,TRBD1,TGCGCCAGCAGCCAGGGACAGACCTCCTACGAGCAGTACTTC,CASSQGQTSYEQYF
TRBJ1-1,NA,TRBV19,NA,TGTGCCAGTAGTATAGGCCTCCGGGGGACTGAAGCTTTCTTT,CASSIGLRGTEAFF
TRBJ1-2,NA,TRBV7-6,TRBD1,TGTGCCAGCAGCTTAGACAGGGGCGGAGGCTACACCTTC,CASSLDRGGGYTF
TRBJ2-3,NA,TRBV4-3,NA,TGCGCCAGCAGCCCCGGGAGTCTCAGCACAGATACGCAGTATTTT,CASSPGSLSTDTQYF
TRBJ2-2,NA,TRBV7-8,NA,TGTGCCAGCAGTCTCAGGAGCGGGGAGCTGTTTTTT,CASSLRSGELFF
TRBJ1-2,few,TRBV15,TRBD1,TGTGCCACCAGCAAAACCGGGACAGGGAACTATGGCTACACCTTC,CATSKTGTGNYGYTF
TRBJ2-7,NA,TRBV30,TRBD1,TGTGCCTGGAGTGGACAGGGGACCCACGAGCAGTACTTC,CAWSGQGTHEQYF
TRBJ1-3,NA,TRBV7-9,NA,TGTGCCAGCAGCTTAGCCAATGAGGGGCCTGGAAACACCATATATTTT,CASSLANEGPGNTIYF
TRBJ2-1,few,TRBV5-1,TRBD1,TGCGCCAGCAGCTTTGCACAGGGGCTCTACAATGAGCAGTTCTTC,CASSFAQGLYNEQFF
TRBJ1-2,NA,TRBV7-9,NA,TGTGCCAGCAGCTTCCCGACGGCGAACTATGGCTACACCTTC,CASSFPTANYGYTF
TRBJ1-5,NA,TRBV28,TRBD1,TGTGCCAGCAGTCCGCGGGGACAGGGTCCCAATCAGCCCCAGCATTTT,CASSPRGQGPNQPQHF
TRBJ2-3,NA,TRBV7-2,TRBD2,TGTGCCAGCAGCTTAAGGTTGAGCGGGGGGGCGGATACGCAGTATTTT,CASSLRLSGGADTQYF
TRBJ2-3,NA,TRBV4-1,TRBD2,TGCGCCAGCAGCCAAGATTCGGCTAGCGGGATGGTAGATACGCAGTATTTT,CASSQDSASGMVDTQYF